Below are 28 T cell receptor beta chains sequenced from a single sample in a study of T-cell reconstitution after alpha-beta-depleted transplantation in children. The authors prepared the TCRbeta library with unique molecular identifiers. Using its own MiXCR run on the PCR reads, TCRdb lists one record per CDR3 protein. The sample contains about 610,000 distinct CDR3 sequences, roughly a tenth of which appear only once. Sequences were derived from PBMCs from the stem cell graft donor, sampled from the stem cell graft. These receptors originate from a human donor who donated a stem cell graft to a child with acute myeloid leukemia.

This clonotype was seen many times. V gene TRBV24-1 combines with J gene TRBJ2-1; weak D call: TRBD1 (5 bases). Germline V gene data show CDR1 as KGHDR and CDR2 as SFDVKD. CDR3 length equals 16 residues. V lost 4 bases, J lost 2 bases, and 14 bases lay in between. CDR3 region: CATSDPRQGTYNEQFF. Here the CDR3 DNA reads TGTGCCACCAGTGACCCCAGGCAGGGTACCTACAATGAGCAGTTCTTC.

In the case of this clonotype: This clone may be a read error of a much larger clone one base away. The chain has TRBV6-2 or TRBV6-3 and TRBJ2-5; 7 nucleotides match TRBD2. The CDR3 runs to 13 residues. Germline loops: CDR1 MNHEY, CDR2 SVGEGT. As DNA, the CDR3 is TGTTCCAGCAGTTACTCTAGCGGAAGGACCCAGTACTTC. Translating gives CSSSYSSGRTQYF.

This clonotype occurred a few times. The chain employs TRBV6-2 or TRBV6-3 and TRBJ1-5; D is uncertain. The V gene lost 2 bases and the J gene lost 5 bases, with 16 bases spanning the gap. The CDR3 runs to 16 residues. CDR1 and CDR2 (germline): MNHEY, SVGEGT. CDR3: CASSYQSKTGDQPQHF. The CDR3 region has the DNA TGTGCCAGCAGTTACCAGTCGAAGACGGGAGATCAGCCCCAGCATTTT.

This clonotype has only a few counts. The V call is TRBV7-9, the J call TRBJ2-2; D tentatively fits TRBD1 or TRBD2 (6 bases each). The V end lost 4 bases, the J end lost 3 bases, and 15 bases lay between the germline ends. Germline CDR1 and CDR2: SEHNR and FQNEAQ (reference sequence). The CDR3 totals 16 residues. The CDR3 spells CASSSRGAGDTGELFF. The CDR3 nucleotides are TGTGCCAGCAGCTCAAGGGGGGCCGGGGACACCGGGGAGCTGTTTTTT.

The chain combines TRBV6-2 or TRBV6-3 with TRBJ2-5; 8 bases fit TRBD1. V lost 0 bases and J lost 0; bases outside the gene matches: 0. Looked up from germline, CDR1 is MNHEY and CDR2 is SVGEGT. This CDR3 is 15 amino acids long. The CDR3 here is CASSYSDRDQETQYF. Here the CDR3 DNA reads TGTGCCAGCAGTTACTCGGACAGGGACCAAGAGACCCAGTACTTC.

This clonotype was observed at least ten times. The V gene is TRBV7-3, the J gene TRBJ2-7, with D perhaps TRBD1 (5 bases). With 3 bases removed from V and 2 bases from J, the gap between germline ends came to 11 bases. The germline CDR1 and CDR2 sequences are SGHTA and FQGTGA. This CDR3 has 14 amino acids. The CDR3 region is CASSFGAGTYEQYF. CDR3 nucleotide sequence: TGTGCCAGCAGCTTTGGCGCAGGGACCTACGAGCAGTACTTC. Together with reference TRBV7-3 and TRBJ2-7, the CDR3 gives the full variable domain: GAGVSQTPSNKVTEKGKYVELRCDPISGHTALYWYRQSLGQGPEFLIYFQGTGAADDSGLPNDRFFAVRPEGSVSTLKIQRTERGDSAVYLCASSFGAGTYEQYFGPGTRLTVT.

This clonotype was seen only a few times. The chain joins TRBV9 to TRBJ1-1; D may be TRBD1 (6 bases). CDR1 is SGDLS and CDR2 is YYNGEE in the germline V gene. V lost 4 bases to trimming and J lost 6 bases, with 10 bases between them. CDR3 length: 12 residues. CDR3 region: CASSPWTAEAFF. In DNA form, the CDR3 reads TGTGCCAGCAGCCCATGGACAGCTGAAGCTTTCTTT. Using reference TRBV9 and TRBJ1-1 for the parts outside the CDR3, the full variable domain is DSGVTQTPKHLITATGQRVTLRCSPRSGDLSVYWYQQSLDQGLQFLIQYYNGEERAKGNILERFSAQQFPDLHSELNLSSLELGDSALYFCASSPWTAEAFFGQGTRLTVV.

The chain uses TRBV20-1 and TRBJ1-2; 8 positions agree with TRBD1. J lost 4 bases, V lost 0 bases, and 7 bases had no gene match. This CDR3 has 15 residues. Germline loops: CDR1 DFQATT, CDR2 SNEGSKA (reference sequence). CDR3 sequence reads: CSAREDRVAPYGYTF. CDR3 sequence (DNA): TGCAGTGCTAGAGAGGACAGGGTGGCACCCTATGGCTACACCTTC.

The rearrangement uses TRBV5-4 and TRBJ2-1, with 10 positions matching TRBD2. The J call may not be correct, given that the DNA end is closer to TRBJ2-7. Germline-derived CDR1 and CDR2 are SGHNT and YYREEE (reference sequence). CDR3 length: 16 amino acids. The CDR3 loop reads CASSPDGSGRMNEQYF. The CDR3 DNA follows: TGTGCCAGCAGCCCCGACGGTAGCGGGAGGATGAATGAGCAGTACTTC.

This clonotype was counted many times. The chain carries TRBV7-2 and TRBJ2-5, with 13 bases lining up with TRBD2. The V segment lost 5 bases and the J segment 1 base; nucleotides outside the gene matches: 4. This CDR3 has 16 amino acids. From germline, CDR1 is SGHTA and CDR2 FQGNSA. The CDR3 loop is CASSRRLAGGQETQYF. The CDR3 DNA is TGTGCCAGCAGCCGGAGACTAGCGGGAGGCCAAGAGACCCAGTACTTC. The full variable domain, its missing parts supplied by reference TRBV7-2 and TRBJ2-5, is GAGVSQSPSNKVTEKGKDVELRCDPISGHTALYWYRQSLGQGLEFLIYFQGNSAPDKSGLPSDRFSAERTGGSVSTLTIQRTQQEDSAVYLCASSRRLAGGQETQYFGPGTRLLVL.

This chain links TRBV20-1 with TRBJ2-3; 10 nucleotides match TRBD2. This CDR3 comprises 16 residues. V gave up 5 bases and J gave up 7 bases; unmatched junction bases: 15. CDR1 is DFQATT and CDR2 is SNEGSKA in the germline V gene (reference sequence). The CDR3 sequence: CSALTAASGSVNTQYF. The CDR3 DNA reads TGCAGTGCTCTCACGGCTGCTAGCGGGAGCGTGAATACGCAGTATTTT.

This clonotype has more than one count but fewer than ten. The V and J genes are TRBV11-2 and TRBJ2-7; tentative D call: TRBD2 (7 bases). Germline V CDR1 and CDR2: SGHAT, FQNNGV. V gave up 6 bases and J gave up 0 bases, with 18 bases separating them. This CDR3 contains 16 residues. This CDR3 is CASRVRGDTTSYEQYF. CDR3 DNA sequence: TGTGCCAGCAGAGTACGGGGGGACACCACCTCCTACGAGCAGTACTTC.

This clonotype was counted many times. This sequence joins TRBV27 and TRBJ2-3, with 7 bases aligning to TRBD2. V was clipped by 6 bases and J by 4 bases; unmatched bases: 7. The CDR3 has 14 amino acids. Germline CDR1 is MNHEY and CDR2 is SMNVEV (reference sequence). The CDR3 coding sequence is TGTGCCAGCAGAGAAAGCGGGAACCCAGATACGCAGTATTTT. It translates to CASRESGNPDTQYF.

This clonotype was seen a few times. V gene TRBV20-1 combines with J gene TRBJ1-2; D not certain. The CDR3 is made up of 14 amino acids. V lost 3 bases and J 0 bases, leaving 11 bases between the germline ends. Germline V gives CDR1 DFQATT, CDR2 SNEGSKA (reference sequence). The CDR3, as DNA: TGCAGTGCTAGCGGCGGCGGAGCTAACTATGGCTACACCTTC. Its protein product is CSASGGGANYGYTF.

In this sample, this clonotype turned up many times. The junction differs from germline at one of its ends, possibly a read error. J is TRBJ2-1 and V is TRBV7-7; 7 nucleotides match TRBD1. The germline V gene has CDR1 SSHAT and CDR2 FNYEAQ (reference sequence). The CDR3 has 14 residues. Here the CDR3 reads CASSLRQGTNEQFF. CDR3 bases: TGTGCTAGCAGCCTACGACAGGGTACCAATGAGCAGTTCTTC.

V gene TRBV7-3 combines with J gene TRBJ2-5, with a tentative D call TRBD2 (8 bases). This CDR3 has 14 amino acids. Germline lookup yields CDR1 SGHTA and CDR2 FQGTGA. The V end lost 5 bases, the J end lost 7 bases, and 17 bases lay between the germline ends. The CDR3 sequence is CASSPTGAGGTQYF. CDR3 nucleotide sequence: TGTGCCAGCAGCCCCACAGGGGCGGGAGGGACCCAGTACTTC.

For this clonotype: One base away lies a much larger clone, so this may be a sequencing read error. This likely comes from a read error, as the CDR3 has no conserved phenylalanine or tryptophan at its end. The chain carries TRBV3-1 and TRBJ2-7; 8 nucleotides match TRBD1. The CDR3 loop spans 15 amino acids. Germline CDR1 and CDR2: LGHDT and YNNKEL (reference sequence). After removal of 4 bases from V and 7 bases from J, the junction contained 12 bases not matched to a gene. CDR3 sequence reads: CASSRQGAGVREQYC. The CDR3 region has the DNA TGTGCCAGCAGCCGGCAGGGGGCAGGTGTCCGGGAGCAGTACTGC.

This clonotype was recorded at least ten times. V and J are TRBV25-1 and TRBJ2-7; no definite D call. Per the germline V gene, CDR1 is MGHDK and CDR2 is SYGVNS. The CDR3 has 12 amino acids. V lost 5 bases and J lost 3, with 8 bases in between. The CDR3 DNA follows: TGTGCCAGCAGTTTTTCATACTACGAGCAGTACTTC. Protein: CASSFSYYEQYF.

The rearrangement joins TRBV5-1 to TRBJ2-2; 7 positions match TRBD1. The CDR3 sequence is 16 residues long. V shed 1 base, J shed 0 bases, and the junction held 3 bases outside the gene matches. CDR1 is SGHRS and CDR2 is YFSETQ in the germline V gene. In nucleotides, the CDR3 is TGCGCCAGCAGCTTGACCGGGACAGCGAACACCGGGGAGCTGTTTTTT. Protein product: CASSLTGTANTGELFF.

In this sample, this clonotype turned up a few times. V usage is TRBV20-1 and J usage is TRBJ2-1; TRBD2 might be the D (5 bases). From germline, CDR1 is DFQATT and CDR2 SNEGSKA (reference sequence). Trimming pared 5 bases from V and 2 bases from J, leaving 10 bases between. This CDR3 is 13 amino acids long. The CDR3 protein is CSAGEYAYNEQFF. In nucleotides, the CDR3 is TGCAGTGCTGGGGAGTACGCCTACAATGAGCAGTTCTTC.

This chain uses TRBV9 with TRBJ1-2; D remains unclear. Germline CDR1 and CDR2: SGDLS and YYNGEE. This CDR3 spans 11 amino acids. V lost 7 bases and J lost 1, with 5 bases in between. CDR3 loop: CASQNNYGYTF. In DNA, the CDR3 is TGTGCCAGCCAGAATAACTATGGCTACACCTTC.

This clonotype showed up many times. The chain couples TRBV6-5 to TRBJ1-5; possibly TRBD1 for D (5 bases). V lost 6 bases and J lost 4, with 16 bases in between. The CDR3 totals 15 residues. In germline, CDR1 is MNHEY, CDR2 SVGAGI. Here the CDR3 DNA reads TGTGCCAGCAGCCGAGACGGGGCGAAGAATCAGCCCCAGCATTTT. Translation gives CASSRDGAKNQPQHF.

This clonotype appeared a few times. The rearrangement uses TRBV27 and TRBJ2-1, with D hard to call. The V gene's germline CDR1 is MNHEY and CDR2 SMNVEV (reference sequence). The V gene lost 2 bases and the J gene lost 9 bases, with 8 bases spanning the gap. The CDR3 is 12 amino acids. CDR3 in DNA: TGTGCCAGCAGTTTAGTAGGTGCTGAGCAGTTCTTC. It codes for CASSLVGAEQFF.

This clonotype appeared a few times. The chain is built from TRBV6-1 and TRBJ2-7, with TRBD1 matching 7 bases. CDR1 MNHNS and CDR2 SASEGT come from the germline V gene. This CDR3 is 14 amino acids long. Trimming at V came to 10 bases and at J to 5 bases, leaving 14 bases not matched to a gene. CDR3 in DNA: TGTGCCACTATTTTCGACAGGGTTAGGAACGAGCAGTACTTC. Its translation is CATIFDRVRNEQYF.

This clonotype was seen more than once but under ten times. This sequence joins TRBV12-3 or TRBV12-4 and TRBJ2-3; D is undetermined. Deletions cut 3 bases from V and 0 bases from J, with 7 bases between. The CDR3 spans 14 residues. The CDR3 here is CASSFAASTDTQYF. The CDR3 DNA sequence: TGTGCCAGCAGTTTTGCGGCTAGCACAGATACGCAGTATTTT.

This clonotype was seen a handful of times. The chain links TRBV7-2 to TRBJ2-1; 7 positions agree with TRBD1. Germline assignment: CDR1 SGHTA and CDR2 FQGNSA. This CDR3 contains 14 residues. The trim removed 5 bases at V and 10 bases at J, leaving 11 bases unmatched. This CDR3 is CASSPDLGGREQFF. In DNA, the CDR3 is TGTGCCAGCAGCCCCGATCTAGGGGGCAGGGAGCAGTTCTTC. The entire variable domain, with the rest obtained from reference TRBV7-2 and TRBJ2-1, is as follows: GAGVSQSPSNKVTEKGKDVELRCDPISGHTALYWYRQSLGQGLEFLIYFQGNSAPDKSGLPSDRFSAERTGGSVSTLTIQRTQQEDSAVYLCASSPDLGGREQFFGPGTRLTVL.

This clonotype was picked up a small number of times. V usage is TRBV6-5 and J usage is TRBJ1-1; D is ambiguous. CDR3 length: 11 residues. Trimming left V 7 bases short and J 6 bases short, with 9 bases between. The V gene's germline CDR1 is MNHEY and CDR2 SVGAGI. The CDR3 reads CASTLGPEAFF. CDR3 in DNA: TGTGCCAGCACCCTTGGCCCTGAAGCTTTCTTT.

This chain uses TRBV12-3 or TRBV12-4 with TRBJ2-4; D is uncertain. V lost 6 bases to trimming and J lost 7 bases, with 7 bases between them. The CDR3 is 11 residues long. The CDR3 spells CASRQSNIQYF. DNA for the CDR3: TGTGCCAGCAGACAGTCTAACATTCAGTACTTC.